This T cell receptor (beta chain) was recovered during a study of cytomegalovirus exposure and HLA in healthy donors. Study observations and caveats: In a later analysis, TCR association rates varied by HLA locus: DRB1 most, HLA-C fewest. Most TCR sequences were seen very rarely across donors, but some public TCRs occurred in many. Reported findings show TCR beta sequences accurately forecast HLA-A and HLA-B alleles in most subjects. The study labeled 150 to 200 TCR beta chains cytomegalovirus-associated.

For this clone: Its target is not known.

This PCR relied on a set of 60 Vbeta primers and 13 Jbeta primers. Assay used: immunoSEQ multiplex PCR; TCRdb lists only in-frame clones, some missing. The table has more than 95,000 clones, 70% to 85% seen once; the top ten hold 4%. This receptor was identified in a man in his forties in good health and CMV-seropositive. Source material: PBMCs.

The CDR3 is CASSPGGRAADTQYF. The CDR3 DNA is TGTGCCAGCAGCCCGGGGGGGAGGGCGGCAGATACGCAGTATTTT. The gene calls are TRBV11-2 and TRBJ2-3; 8 bases are shared with TRBD2. Germline CDR1 SGHAT, CDR2 FQNNGV. The CDR3 has 15 residues. Germline trimming cut 5 bases from V and 4 bases from J; bases unmatched to any gene: 8.